This T cell receptor beta chain was recovered during a study of T cells in Graves' hyperthyroidism and ophthalmopathy. From RNA transcripts, TCR beta CDR3 regions were amplified. The HTBI primer set was used in a first-round RT-PCR of the TCR CDR3. TCRdb reprocessed the multiplex PCR reads via MiXCR and lists one record per CDR3 protein. The profile shows some 380,000 distinct CDR3 sequences, 13% of them singletons. Germline V gene lookup returns CDR1 MDHEN and CDR2 SYDVKM. This CDR3 is 14 amino acids long. Between the trimmed V and J ends, which lost 7 bases and 5 bases, there was a span of 15 bases. Turning to this clonotype: A read error may explain this, as a much larger clone is one base away.

Hyperthyroidism patients were newly diagnosed, had disease duration under 2 months, and were aged 18 to 65 years. Clinical symptoms, serum thyroxine, TRAb, thyroid ultrasound and orbital computed tomography established diagnosis. Using 9.5 to 10 ml of fresh peripheral blood, PBMCs were prepared. The chain has TRBV28 and TRBJ1-3; D is unresolved. Material: blood. This sequence originates from a man aged 25-45 years with Graves' hyperthyroidism that later progressed to Graves' ophthalmopathy. This CDR3 is CASNPRAQRNTIYF. The CDR3 coding sequence is TGTGCCAGCAACCCCCGGGCCCAGAGAAACACCATATATTTT.